This T cell receptor beta chain was retrieved from a study of blood T cell repertoires in COVID-19. The overall study: Specimens from acute and convalescent COVID-19 originated in the United States, Italy and Spain.

V was clipped by 6 bases and J by 0 bases; unmatched bases: 18. The CDR3 contains 19 residues. CDR1 MNHEY and CDR2 SVGEGT come from the germline V gene. Per the study methods: Estimation of nucleated cell counts was performed using reference gene primer amplification. TCRdb keeps only in-frame clones here, not all; method: immunoSEQ multiplex PCR. That table furnishes V, J and clone size, whereas the DNA furnished D and trimming. The data hold over 200,000 clones, with about three quarters observed a single time. V is TRBV6-2 or TRBV6-3 and J is TRBJ2-7; 9 bases fit TRBD2. Sequenced input: peripheral blood. The receptor comes from a woman aged 80 or over with acute or convalescent COVID-19. The CDR3 sequence is CASSPTGAGGSLSSYEQYF. CDR3 DNA: TGTGCCAGCAGCCCTACGGGTGCGGGAGGGTCTCTGAGCTCCTACGAGCAGTACTTC.